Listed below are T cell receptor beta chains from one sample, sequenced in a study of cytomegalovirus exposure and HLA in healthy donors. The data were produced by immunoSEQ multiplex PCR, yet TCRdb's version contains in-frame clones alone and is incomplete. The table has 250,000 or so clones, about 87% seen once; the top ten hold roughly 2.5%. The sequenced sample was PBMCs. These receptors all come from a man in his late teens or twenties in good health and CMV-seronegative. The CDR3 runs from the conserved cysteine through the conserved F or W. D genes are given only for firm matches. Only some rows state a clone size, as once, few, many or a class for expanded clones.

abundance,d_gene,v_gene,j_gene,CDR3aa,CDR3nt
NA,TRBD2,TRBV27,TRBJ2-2,CASSTIAGGTFVGELFF,TGTGCCAGCAGTACCATAGCGGGAGGAACCTTCGTTGGGGAGCTGTTTTTT
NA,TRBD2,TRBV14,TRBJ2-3,CASSQLWEGTQYF,TGTGCCAGCAGCCAATTGTGGGAGGGTACGCAGTATTTT
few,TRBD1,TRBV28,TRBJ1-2,CASSLLRDRVWYGYTF,TGTGCCAGCAGTTTGCTCCGGGACAGGGTATGGTATGGCTACACCTTC
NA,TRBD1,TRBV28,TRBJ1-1,CASPSGTVVTEAFF,TGTGCCAGCCCCTCCGGGACAGTCGTTACTGAAGCTTTCTTT
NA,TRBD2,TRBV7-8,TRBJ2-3,CASSRPGLADDTQYF,TGTGCCAGCAGCCGGCCGGGACTAGCGGATGATACGCAGTATTTT
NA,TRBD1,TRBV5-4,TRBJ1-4,CASSSRGRGDEKLFF,TGTGCCAGCAGCTCGAGGGGGCGCGGTGATGAAAAACTGTTTTTT
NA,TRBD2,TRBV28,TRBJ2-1,CASWSGRAPNEQFF,TGTGCCAGCTGGAGCGGGAGGGCCCCCAATGAGCAGTTCTTC
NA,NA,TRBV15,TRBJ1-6,CATSRDRGSSYNSPLHF,TGTGCCACCAGCAGAGATCGAGGGAGCTCCTATAATTCACCCCTCCACTTT
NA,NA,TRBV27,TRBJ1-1,CASRNLQGYTEAFF,TGTGCCAGCCGCAACCTACAGGGATACACTGAAGCTTTCTTT
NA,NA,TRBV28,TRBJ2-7,CASSSKGAGWAFYEQYF,TGTGCCAGCAGTTCGAAGGGAGCAGGTTGGGCCTTCTACGAGCAGTACTTC
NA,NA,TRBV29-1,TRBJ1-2,CSVKEGPPTGYTF,TGCAGCGTTAAGGAGGGGCCGCCCACTGGCTACACCTTC
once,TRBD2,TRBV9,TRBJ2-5,CASSPVAGLAGGKETQYF,TGTGCCAGCAGCCCAGTCGCCGGACTAGCGGGGGGCAAAGAGACCCAGTACTTC
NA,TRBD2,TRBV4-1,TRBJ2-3,CASSLTSGGAEDTQYF,TGCGCCAGCAGCCTTACTAGCGGGGGGGCGGAAGATACGCAGTATTTT
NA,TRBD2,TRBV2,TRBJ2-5,CASSGGGDSNPQETQYF,TGTGCCAGCAGTGGGGGAGGGGACTCAAATCCCCAAGAGACCCAGTACTTC
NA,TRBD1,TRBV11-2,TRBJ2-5,CASSWTGTEETQYF,TGTGCCAGCAGCTGGACCGGGACAGAAGAGACCCAGTACTTC
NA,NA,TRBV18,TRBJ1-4,CASSPPGRPNEKLFF,TGTGCCAGCTCACCCCCGGGTCGTCCTAATGAAAAACTGTTTTTT